This T cell receptor beta chain was recovered during a study of breast tumors, draining lymph nodes, adjacent tissues. The study, taken as a whole, reports: Compared with lymph nodes, tumors were less diverse; compared with nontumor tissue, more.

Each CDR3 protein gets one entry after TCRdb re-called the multiplex PCR reads with MiXCR. Found here are some 170,000 distinct CDR3 sequences, approximately 30% of them singletons; the top ten hold roughly 3.8%. Axillary draining lymph nodes of breast cancer patients supplied the node samples. This clonotype was seen a single time. Its antigen is unknown. This CDR3 spans 17 amino acids. Germline lookup yields CDR1 SGHDT and CDR2 YYEEEE. The V segment lost 4 bases and the J segment 7 bases; nucleotides outside the gene matches: 12. The TCR comes from a female donor with breast cancer. Some clones in this sample may be carry-over from other donors' samples. The material sequenced was axillary lymph node tissue. This sequence joins TRBV5-6 and TRBJ1-5; 12 nucleotides line up with TRBD1. In nucleotides, the CDR3 is TGTGCCAGCAGCGGCGGGACAGGGGGCGTCGGTAGCCAGCCCCAGCATTTT. Amino acids: CASSGGTGGVGSQPQHF.